This TCR beta chain was observed in a study of cytomegalovirus exposure and HLA in healthy donors. The wider study: Earlier results showed approximately 120 million unique TCR beta sequences derived from roughly 200 million T cells.

Both 60 Vbeta primers and 13 Jbeta primers went into the PCR. Generated by immunoSEQ multiplex PCR, the TCRdb table keeps only in-frame clones and is missing some. The sample includes approximately 90,000 clones, about 80% of them seen just once. On this clone: The antigen is not known.

Findings and limits, study-wide: No immune exposure information besides CMV serostatus was available. Earlier analysis yielded a pattern in which most TCR beta V segments were productive about 90% or about 30% of the time.

Sequencing was performed on PBMCs. The sequence derives from a male donor in good health and CMV-seronegative.

CDR3 loop: CASSGTGENQPQHF. The CDR3 bases are TGTGCCAGCAGTGGGACAGGGGAAAATCAGCCCCAGCATTTT. The chain joins TRBV6-5 to TRBJ1-5; 10 bases map to TRBD1. V dropped 5 bases and J dropped 4; count of bases not matched to a gene: 2. CDR1 is MNHEY and CDR2 is SVGAGI in the germline V gene. CDR3 length equals 14 residues.